This paragraph reports one TCR beta chain. Antigen unknown. The data were obtained in a study of radiation and T cells in renal cell carcinoma. The study, taken as a whole, reports: Without pretreatment biopsies, baseline tumor clonotype presence was undetermined. Top tumor clonotypes rose in blood 2 weeks post-radiation, then contracted.

CDR1 and CDR2 (germline): KGHSH, LQKENI. The ends were cut back, 5 bases at V and 5 bases at J, with 15 bases in the middle. The CDR3 totals 14 residues. As to time point: blood 4 weeks post-SBRT, at nephrectomy. Treatment of the sample: 15 Gy SBRT to primary tumor, nephrectomy 4 weeks later. Nephrectomy followed 15 Gy stereotactic body radiation by 4 weeks. After SBRT, blood was collected at 2 and 4 weeks, plus baseline. Some clones are missing from TCRdb's copy, which holds only in-frame ones; the method was immunoSEQ multiplex PCR. The repertoire holds approximately 90,000 clones, with 85% as singletons.

The chain recombines TRBV18 with TRBJ1-1; D is undetermined. This specimen was blood, taken from a patient whose treatment included radiotherapy and nephrectomy. This TCR was sampled from a man aged 50 to 59 with renal cell carcinoma. The CDR3: CASSSTTVETEAFF. CDR3 nucleotide sequence: TGTGCCAGCTCATCTACAACCGTAGAGACTGAAGCTTTCTTT.